This TCR beta chain originates from a study of T cell clones after liver transplantation. Overall study: TCRbeta sequencing after a pre-transplant mixed lymphocyte reaction identified graft-donor-reactive clones, later tracked in post-transplant blood. Samples came pre-transplant, pre-randomization before withdrawal, and post-randomization after withdrawal ended. General study findings and limits: Compared with third party-reactive sequences, donor-reactive ones declined more, independent of withdrawal success. Post-transplant, graft-donor-reactive CD4 TCRbeta sequences in blood dropped significantly in 5 of 8 subjects.

With regard to this clone: What it binds is unknown.

Assay used: immunoSEQ multiplex PCR; TCRdb lists only in-frame clones, some missing. The sample shows approximately 72,000 clones, over 85% of them seen only once. Germline CDR1 and CDR2: SQVTM and ANQGSEA. The CDR3 spans 11 residues. This receptor was identified in a human donor who received a liver transplant. The specimen was CD4+ T cells from blood, collected before liver transplant. The chain carries TRBV29-1 and TRBJ2-5; 7 bases map to TRBD1. The tail of the sequence fits TRBJ2-7 better, so the J call may be wrong. CDR3 residues: CSGRDSYEQYF. The CDR3 bases are TGCAGCGGCCGGGACAGCTACGAGCAGTACTTC.